This T cell receptor (beta chain) was sequenced during a study of blood T cell repertoires in COVID-19 (TCRdb year 2020). Turning to the overall study: Samples from collaborators originated in the United States, Italy and Spain and spanned both the acute and convalescent phases of COVID-19. The material from the prospective study consisted of cDNA or gDNA derived from T cells, B-cell-depleted T cells, or PBMCs. Sample metadata almost always included a de-identified subject ID, COVID-19 status, age in years and sex. The repertoires were released in a freely available public database meant as a resource for research on the immune response to SARS-CoV-2. Where available, HLA class I and class II types were obtained from metadata supplied by the sample provider rather than from assay-based typing. Deeply sampled blood TCRbeta repertoires from subjects exposed to, actively infected with, or recovered from COVID-19 were included in the dataset. Samples were obtained from the ongoing ImmuneRACE study (first 160 participants) and from over 1,000 subjects provided by 6 global collaborators. The paper as a whole reports these results and caveats: Clinical and demographic metadata were provided uncurated, with the amount varying by source and participant.

TCRbeta CDR3 regions were amplified from genomic DNA by means of the immunoSEQ Assay, a bias-controlled multiplex PCR. Per the authors' processing: Nucleated cell counts per sample were estimated from amplification of reference gene primers within the assay. Sequence reads were collapsed and filtered to measure the absolute abundance of every unique TCRbeta CDR3 rearrangement. For each sample, productive Simpson clonality was calculated as the square root of Simpson's diversity index over productive rearrangements. TCRdb limited this immuneACCESS table to in-frame rearrangements with V and J called. A share of clones is missing; checked studies link under half to unresolved V genes, and the rest is unexplained. Clonal size and the V and J genes are those of that table, whereas D and trimming came from the DNA. This sample holds some 200,000 clones; approximately 94% were observed only once. The ten top clones hold 0.6% to 0.9% of the sample.

The CDR3 sequence holds 14 residues, the cysteine and phenylalanine included. Kept here is only the CDR3 DNA, which spans 42 bases and is read in frame from base 1. For this chain, trimming is 3 bases at the V end and 3 bases at the J end, and the number of junction bases without a gene match is 6. Via the germline V gene (reference sequence), CDR1 is DFQATT and CDR2 SNEGSKA. In Seattle, one collaborating source enrolled patients while the infection was active and tracked those patients longitudinally over the course of disease. Whole blood was collected in K2EDTA tubes by collaborating institutions according to the institutions' own protocols. For TCRbeta analysis, collaborator samples were shipped as frozen whole blood, as isolated PBMCs, or as DNA extracted from either sample type. Note on this clone: What antigen it recognizes has not been identified. No much larger clonotype is one base removed from it; base qualities were not supplied.

The chain uses TRBV20-1 and TRBJ2-7; 9 middle bases align to TRBD2. The sequenced material came from peripheral blood. The clonotype was recovered from a man aged 30-40 years with COVID-19, enrolled during active disease. For the CDR3, the sequence is CSASSLAGIYEQYF. The nucleotides are TGCAGTGCTAGTAGCCTAGCGGGGATCTACGAGCAGTACTTC.